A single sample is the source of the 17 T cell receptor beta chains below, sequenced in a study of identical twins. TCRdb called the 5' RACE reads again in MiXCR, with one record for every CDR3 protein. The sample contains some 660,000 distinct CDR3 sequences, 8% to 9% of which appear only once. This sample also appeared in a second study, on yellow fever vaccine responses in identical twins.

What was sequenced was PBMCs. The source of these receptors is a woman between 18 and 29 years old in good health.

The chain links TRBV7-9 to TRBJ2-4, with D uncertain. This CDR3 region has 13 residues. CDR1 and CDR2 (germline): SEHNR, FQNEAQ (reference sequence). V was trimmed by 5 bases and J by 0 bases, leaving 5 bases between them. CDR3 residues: CASSHLAKNIQYF. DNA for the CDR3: TGTGCCAGCAGCCACTTAGCCAAAAACATTCAGTACTTC.

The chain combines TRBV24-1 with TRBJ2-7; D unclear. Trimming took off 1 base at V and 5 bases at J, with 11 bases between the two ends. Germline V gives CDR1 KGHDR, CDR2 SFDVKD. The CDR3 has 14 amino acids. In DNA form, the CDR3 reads TGTGCCACCAGTGATTTTTCCCAACCGGACGAGCAGTACTTC. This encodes CATSDFSQPDEQYF.

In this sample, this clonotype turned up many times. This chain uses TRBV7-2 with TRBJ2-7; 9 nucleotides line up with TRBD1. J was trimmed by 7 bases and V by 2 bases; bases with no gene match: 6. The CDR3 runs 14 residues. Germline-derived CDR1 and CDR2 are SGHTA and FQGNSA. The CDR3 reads CASSLNTGGLEQYF. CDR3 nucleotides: TGTGCCAGCAGCTTAAACACAGGGGGCTTGGAGCAGTACTTC.

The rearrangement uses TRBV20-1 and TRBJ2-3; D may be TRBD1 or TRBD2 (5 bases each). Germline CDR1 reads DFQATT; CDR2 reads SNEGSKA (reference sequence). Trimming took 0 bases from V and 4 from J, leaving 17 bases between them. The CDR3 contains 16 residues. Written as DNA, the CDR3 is TGCAGTGCTAGAGACGGTGGGGGTTGGGCATCAGATACGCAGTATTTT. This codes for CSARDGGGWASDTQYF.

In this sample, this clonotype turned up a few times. CDR3 nucleotides: TGTGCCAGCAGTCCCGCCTACAGACCTATCTCAGCTTTCTTT. Translating gives CASSPAYRPISAFF. The V call is TRBV28, the J call TRBJ1-1; unclear D gene. Trimming took 5 bases from V and 10 from J, leaving 20 bases between them. The CDR3 consists of 14 residues. CDR1 MDHEN and CDR2 SYDVKM come from the germline V gene.

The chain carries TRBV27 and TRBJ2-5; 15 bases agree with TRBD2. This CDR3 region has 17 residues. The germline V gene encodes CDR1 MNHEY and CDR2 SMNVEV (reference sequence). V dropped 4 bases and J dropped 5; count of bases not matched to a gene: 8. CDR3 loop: CASSYSPGTSGRETQYF. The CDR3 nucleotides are TGTGCCAGCAGTTACTCACCCGGGACTAGCGGGAGGGAGACCCAGTACTTC.

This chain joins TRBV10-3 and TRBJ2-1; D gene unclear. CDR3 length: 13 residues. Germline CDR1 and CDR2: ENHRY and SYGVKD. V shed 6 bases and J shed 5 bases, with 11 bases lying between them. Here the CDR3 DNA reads TGTGCCATCAGCTTCTCGCGGAACAATGAGCAGTTCTTC. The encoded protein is CAISFSRNNEQFF.

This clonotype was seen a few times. CDR3 sequence: CASSEVGASTDTQYF. The CDR3 nucleotides are TGTGCCAGCAGTGAAGTGGGAGCTAGCACAGATACGCAGTATTTT. This chain connects TRBV2 to TRBJ2-3, with D possibly TRBD2 on 5 matching bases. Germline V gene data show CDR1 as SNHLY and CDR2 as FYNNEI. Trimming stripped 1 base from V and 0 bases from J, with 8 bases between. This CDR3 has 15 amino acids.

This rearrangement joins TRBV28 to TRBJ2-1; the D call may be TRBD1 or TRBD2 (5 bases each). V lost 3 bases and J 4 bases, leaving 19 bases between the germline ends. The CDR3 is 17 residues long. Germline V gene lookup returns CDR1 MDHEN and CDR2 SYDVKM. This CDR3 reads CASSLGTVVGGYNEQFF. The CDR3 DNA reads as TGTGCCAGCAGTTTGGGGACCGTTGTGGGTGGGTACAATGAGCAGTTCTTC.

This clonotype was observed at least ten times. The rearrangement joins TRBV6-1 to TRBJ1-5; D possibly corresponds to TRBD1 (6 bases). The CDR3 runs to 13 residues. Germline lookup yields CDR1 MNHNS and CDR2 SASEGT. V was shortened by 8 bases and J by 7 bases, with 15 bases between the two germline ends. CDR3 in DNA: TGTGCCAGCCGAGGGGGAGTACGGCAGCCCCAGCATTTT. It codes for CASRGGVRQPQHF.

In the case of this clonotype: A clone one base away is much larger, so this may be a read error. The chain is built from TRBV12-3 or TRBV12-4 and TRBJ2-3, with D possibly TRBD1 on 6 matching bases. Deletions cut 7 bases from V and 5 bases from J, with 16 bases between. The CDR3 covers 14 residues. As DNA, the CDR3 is TGTGCCAGCAAAAATAAACAGGGTGGAGATACGCAGTATTTT. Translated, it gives CASKNKQGGDTQYF.

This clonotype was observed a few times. The CDR3 DNA sequence: TGTGCCAGCAGCCCCGGCCAGGGGACTTACTATGGCTACACCTTC. Translated: CASSPGQGTYYGYTF. The V gene is TRBV7-3, the J gene TRBJ1-2, with D perhaps TRBD1 (6 bases). Trimming took 5 bases from V and 3 from J, leaving 16 bases between them. Germline CDR1 SGHTA, CDR2 FQGTGA. The CDR3 contains 15 residues.

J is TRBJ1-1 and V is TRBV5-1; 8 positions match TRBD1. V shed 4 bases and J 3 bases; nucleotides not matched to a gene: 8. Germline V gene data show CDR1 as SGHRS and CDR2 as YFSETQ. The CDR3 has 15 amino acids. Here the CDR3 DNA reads TGCGCCAGCAGCGGGGGACAGGATTTGGACACTGAAGCTTTCTTT. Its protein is CASSGGQDLDTEAFF. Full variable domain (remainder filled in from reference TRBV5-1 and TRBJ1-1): KAGVTQTPRYLIKTRGQQVTLSCSPISGHRSVSWYQQTPGQGLQFLFEYFSETQRNKGNFPGRFSGRQFSNSRSEMNVSTLELGDSALYLCASSGGQDLDTEAFFGQGTRLTVV.

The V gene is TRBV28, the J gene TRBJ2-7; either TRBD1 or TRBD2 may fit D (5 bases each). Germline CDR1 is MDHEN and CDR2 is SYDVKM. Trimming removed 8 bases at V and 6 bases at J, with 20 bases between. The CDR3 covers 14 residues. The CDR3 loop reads CASSVRGVAGEQYF. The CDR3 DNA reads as TGTGCCAGCTCGGTGCGAGGGGTAGCTGGCGAGCAGTACTTC.

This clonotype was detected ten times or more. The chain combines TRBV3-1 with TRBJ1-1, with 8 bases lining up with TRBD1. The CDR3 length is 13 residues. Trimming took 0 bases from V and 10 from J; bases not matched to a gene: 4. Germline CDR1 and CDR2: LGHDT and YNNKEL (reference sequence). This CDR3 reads CASSQDRTGRAFF. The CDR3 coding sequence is TGTGCCAGCAGCCAAGATAGGACAGGGCGAGCTTTCTTT.

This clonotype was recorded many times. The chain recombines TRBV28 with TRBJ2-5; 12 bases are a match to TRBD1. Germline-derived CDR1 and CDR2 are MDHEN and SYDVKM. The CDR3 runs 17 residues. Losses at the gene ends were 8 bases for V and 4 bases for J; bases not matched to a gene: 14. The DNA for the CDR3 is TGTGCCAGCGAGTCTATTATGGGACAGGGGGCAAGAGAGACCCAGTACTTC. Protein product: CASESIMGQGARETQYF.

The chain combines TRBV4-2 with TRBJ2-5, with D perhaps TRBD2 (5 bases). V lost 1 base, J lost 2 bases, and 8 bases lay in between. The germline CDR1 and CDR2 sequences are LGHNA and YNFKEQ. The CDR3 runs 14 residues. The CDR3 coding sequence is TGTGCCAGCAGCCAAGCTCGAGGGCAAGAGACCCAGTACTTC. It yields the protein CASSQARGQETQYF.